The 14 T cell receptor beta chains below were found in one sample sequenced in a study of blood T cell repertoires in COVID-19 (dated by TCRdb to 2018 to 2021). The library was built by means of the immunoSEQ multiplex PCR assay. The source is immuneACCESS, and TCRdb retained only in-frame sequences with V and J called. Part of the clones is not carried over; for the studies checked, unresolved V genes explain less than half of this, and the remainder is unexplained. The sample has approximately 460,000 clones on record, 80% to 90% of them singletons. Together, the top ten hold roughly 0.9% of the sample. The sample was peripheral blood. These receptors were obtained from a man between 18 and 35 years old with COVID-19, enrolled during active disease.

This chain links TRBV6-5 with TRBJ1-6; no reliable D call. Germline lookup yields CDR1 MNHEY and CDR2 SVGAGI. The germline V and J ends were trimmed by 0 bases and 9 bases, with 6 bases remaining between them. This CDR3 has 13 residues. In DNA form, the CDR3 reads TGTGCCAGCAGTTACTCGGAGGCTTCACCCCTCCACTTT. Translation: CASSYSEASPLHF.

J is TRBJ2-1 and V is TRBV30, with D possibly TRBD2 on 6 matching bases. The CDR3 runs 15 residues. CDR1 and CDR2 (germline): GTSNPN, SVGIG (reference sequence). Trimming pared 7 bases from V and 5 bases from J, leaving 21 bases between. CDR3 region: CAYDLPGLANNEQFF. The CDR3 coding sequence is TGTGCCTACGATTTACCGGGACTGGCAAACAATGAGCAGTTCTTC.

This sequence joins TRBV11-3 and TRBJ2-1; 9 bases line up with TRBD2. V shed 4 bases, J shed 9 bases, and the junction held 13 bases outside the gene matches. The CDR3 length is 16 residues. Looked up from germline, CDR1 is SGHNT and CDR2 is YENEEA. CDR3 loop: CASSSPGLAGAIEQFF. The CDR3, as DNA: TGTGCCAGCAGCTCTCCGGGACTAGCCGGAGCGATTGAGCAGTTCTTC.

Written as DNA, the CDR3 is TGTGCCATCAGTGAGTTCGGGACAGGCGAAAAACTGTTTTTT. Protein product: CAISEFGTGEKLFF. This chain links TRBV10-3 with TRBJ1-4; TRBD1 matches 8 bases. In germline, CDR1 is ENHRY, CDR2 SYGVKD. Trimming at V came to 1 base and at J to 8 bases, leaving 3 bases not matched to a gene. The CDR3 totals 14 residues.

The chain uses TRBV5-4 and TRBJ1-6; D not certain. Trimming took off 1 base at V and 0 bases at J, with 5 bases between the two ends. The length of the CDR3 is 15 residues. CDR1 and CDR2 (germline): SGHNT, YYREEE (reference sequence). CDR3 loop: CASSLFSSYNSPLHF. As DNA, the CDR3 is TGTGCCAGCAGCTTGTTTAGCTCCTATAATTCACCCCTCCACTTT.

The chain links TRBV2 to TRBJ2-1, with 10 bases that match TRBD1. V gave up 9 bases and J gave up 6 bases; unmatched junction bases: 8. Germline V gene data show CDR1 as SNHLY and CDR2 as FYNNEI. This CDR3 has 14 amino acids. The CDR3 coding sequence is TGTGCCAGTAGGCCGGGGACAGGGGTCAATGAGCAGTTCTTC. Protein: CASRPGTGVNEQFF.

The chain has TRBV19 and TRBJ1-2, with 12 bases lining up with TRBD1. The CDR3 is made up of 15 amino acids. V dropped 1 base and J dropped 7; count of bases not matched to a gene: 4. Germline values: CDR1 LNHDA, CDR2 SQIVND (reference sequence). CDR3 coding DNA: TGTGCCAGTAGTATAGTCGGGACAGGGGGCGTTGGCTACACCTTC. Translation: CASSIVGTGGVGYTF.

The chain employs TRBV24-1 and TRBJ2-1; D is perhaps TRBD1 (5 bases). The V end was cut by 3 bases, the J end by 3 bases, with 8 bases between. Germline CDR1 is KGHDR and CDR2 is SFDVKD. The CDR3 contains 14 residues. The CDR3: CATSDRGRYNEQFF. The CDR3 DNA sequence: TGTGCCACCAGTGATAGGGGCCGCTACAATGAGCAGTTCTTC.

The rearrangement joins TRBV7-9 to TRBJ2-2; 7 nucleotides align to TRBD2. Germline assignment: CDR1 SEHNR and CDR2 FQNEAQ (reference sequence). The CDR3 loop spans 17 amino acids. The ends lost 5 bases at V and 0 bases at J; junction bases unmatched: 9. The chain's CDR3 is CASSRSSGTANTGELFF. The CDR3 DNA reads TGTGCCAGCAGCCGATCCAGCGGGACCGCGAACACCGGGGAGCTGTTTTTT.

The chain uses TRBV11-2 and TRBJ2-1; TRBD1 agrees at 7 bases. V was clipped by 4 bases and J by 4 bases; unmatched bases: 4. Germline lookup yields CDR1 SGHAT and CDR2 FQNNGV. The length of the CDR3 is 14 residues. This chain's CDR3 is CASSSGQAYNEQFF. The CDR3 nucleotides are TGTGCCAGCAGCTCCGGACAGGCTTACAATGAGCAGTTCTTC.

This rearrangement joins TRBV10-1 to TRBJ2-1, with 7 bases lining up with TRBD2. V shed 4 bases, J shed 4 bases, and the junction held 7 bases outside the gene matches. Germline-derived CDR1 and CDR2 are WNHNN and SYGVQD (reference sequence). The CDR3 has 15 residues. The CDR3 sequence is CASSVSAGLYNEQFF. The DNA of the CDR3 is TGCGCCAGCAGTGTTTCAGCGGGACTGTACAATGAGCAGTTCTTC.

The chain recombines TRBV9 with TRBJ1-4; D possibly corresponds to TRBD1 (5 bases). Germline CDR1 SGDLS, CDR2 YYNGEE. Trimming left V 7 bases short and J 8 bases short, with 18 bases between. CDR3 length equals 14 residues. CDR3 loop: CASGLGNSGEKLFF. The CDR3 nucleotides read TGTGCCAGCGGGTTGGGGAATTCAGGGGAAAAACTGTTTTTT.

The V call is TRBV11-2, the J call TRBJ1-2; D ambiguous. Germline V gene data show CDR1 as SGHAT and CDR2 as FQNNGV. V dropped 5 bases and J dropped 4 bases, with 14 bases sitting between them. This CDR3 region has 14 residues. The CDR3 DNA is TGTGCCAGCAGCGGAATCGGGGTGAGCTATGGCTACACCTTC. Translating it yields CASSGIGVSYGYTF.

V is TRBV4-1 and J is TRBJ2-1; 9 bases line up with TRBD2. V lost 2 bases and J lost 2; bases outside the gene matches: 7. CDR1 is MGHRA and CDR2 is YSYEKL in the germline V gene. The CDR3 contains 17 residues. CDR3 nucleotides: TGCGCCAGCAGCCAACGGTTGGTAGCGGGGGCCTACAATGAGCAGTTCTTC. Translated, it gives CASSQRLVAGAYNEQFF.